The 4 T cell receptor beta chains below all came from one sample that was sequenced in a study of T cells after posttransplantation cyclophosphamide. Only in-frame clones appear in the TCRdb table, and some are missing; sequencing was by immunoSEQ multiplex PCR. Recorded here are under 25,000 clones, with no singletons, and the ten leading clones hold less than 2%. Treatment was busulfan-fludarabine conditioning, a marrow graft, and cyclophosphamide on days +3 and +4. The sample in question was PBMCs, obtained after allogeneic stem cell transplant with posttransplant cyclophosphamide. These receptor sequences come from a male patient younger than 35 who received an allogeneic stem cell transplant from a related donor, was CMV-positive, and had no GVHD. Some T cells may be the graft donor's.

This clone came up many times. This sequence joins TRBV28 and TRBJ2-7; tentative D call: TRBD2 (7 bases). CDR3 length: 17 residues. CDR1 is MDHEN and CDR2 is SYDVKM in the germline V gene. V shed 4 bases and J shed 0 bases, with 19 bases lying between them. The DNA for the CDR3 is TGTGCCAGCAGTTCAGTGGGGGGGCAAATAAGCTCCTACGAGCAGTACTTC. Protein product: CASSSVGGQISSYEQYF.

This clone was observed many times. This sample also contains other DNA sequences that code for the same CDR3. V and J are TRBV5-6 and TRBJ2-7; maybe TRBD2 (5 bases). CDR1 is SGHDT, CDR2 YYEEEE, per germline. The CDR3 has 17 residues. V dropped 1 base and J dropped 2 bases, with 19 bases sitting between them. CDR3 region: CASSLFSSWETPYEQYF. In DNA, the CDR3 is TGTGCCAGCAGCTTGTTCTCTTCGTGGGAGACCCCCTACGAGCAGTACTTC.

This clone was seen at least ten times. The V and J genes are TRBV27 and TRBJ2-7; 7 bases map to TRBD1. Unmatched junction bases numbered 8, after V lost 3 bases and J lost 6 bases. CDR1 and CDR2 (germline): MNHEY, SMNVEV (reference sequence). This CDR3 is built from 14 residues. CDR3 loop: CASSFDRARGEQYF. As DNA, the CDR3 is TGTGCCAGCAGTTTCGACAGGGCCAGGGGCGAGCAGTACTTC.

This clone was found many times. This rearrangement joins TRBV4-1 to TRBJ1-4; D gene ambiguous. CDR3 length: 15 residues. From germline, CDR1 is MGHRA and CDR2 YSYEKL. V was trimmed by 1 base and J by 5 bases, leaving 11 bases between them. CDR3 amino acids: CASSQGWAANEKLFF. CDR3 coding DNA: TGCGCCAGCAGCCAAGGGTGGGCCGCGAATGAAAAACTGTTTTTT.